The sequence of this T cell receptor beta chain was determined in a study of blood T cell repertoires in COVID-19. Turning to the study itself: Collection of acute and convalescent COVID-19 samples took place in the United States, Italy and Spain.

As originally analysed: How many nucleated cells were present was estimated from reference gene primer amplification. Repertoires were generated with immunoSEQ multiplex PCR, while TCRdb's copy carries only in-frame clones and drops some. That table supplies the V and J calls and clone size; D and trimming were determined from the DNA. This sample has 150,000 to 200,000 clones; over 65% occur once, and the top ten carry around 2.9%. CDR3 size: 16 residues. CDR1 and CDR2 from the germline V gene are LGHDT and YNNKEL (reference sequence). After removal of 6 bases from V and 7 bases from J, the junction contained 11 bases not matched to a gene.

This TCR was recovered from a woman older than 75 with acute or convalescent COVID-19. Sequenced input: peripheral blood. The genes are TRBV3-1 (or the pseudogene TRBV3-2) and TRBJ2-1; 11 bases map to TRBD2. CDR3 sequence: CASRFGTSGLWNEQFF. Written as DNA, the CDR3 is TGTGCCAGCAGGTTCGGGACTAGCGGACTCTGGAATGAGCAGTTCTTC.